Listed below are T cell receptor beta chains from one sample, sequenced in a study of human T cells and chemical hapten exposure. Using its own MiXCR run on the RACE reads, TCRdb lists one record per CDR3 protein. The sample yields some 380,000 distinct CDR3 sequences, approximately 5% seen once. This sample comprised whole blood, obtained in connection with sensitization to the hapten diphenylcyclopropenone (DPC). The source is a woman aged 50 to 60 with alopecia areata. Some clones in this sample may be carry-over from other donors' samples. The CDR3 runs from the conserved cysteine through the conserved F or W. A D gene is named only where the DNA matches it firmly. Size is omitted from some rows. Given values are once, few, many or a class for expanded clones.

v_gene	d_gene	j_gene	abundance	CDR3nt	CDR3aa
TRBV12-3/TRBV12-4	.	TRBJ2-7	many	TGTGCCAGCAGTAATACCCCCCGCGAGCAGTACTTC	CASSNTPREQYF
TRBV14	TRBD2	TRBJ2-5	few	TGTGCCAGCAGCCTCACTCGGACTAGCGGGAGATACGAGACCCAGTACTTC	CASSLTRTSGRYETQYF
TRBV7-2	TRBD1	TRBJ1-5	few	TGTGCCAGCAGTCCGACAGGGGCTCCTCACCAGCCCCAGCATTTT	CASSPTGAPHQPQHF
TRBV5-1	TRBD2	TRBJ2-3	few	TGCGCCAGCAGCTCAAGCGGGAGTGAGTCAGATACGCAGTATTTT	CASSSSGSESDTQYF
TRBV24-1	.	TRBJ2-3	many	TGTGCCACCAGTGGGCAAAATACGCAGTATTTT	CATSGQNTQYF
TRBV2	TRBD1	TRBJ1-4	.	TGTGCCAGCAGTCGACAGGGGTCAACTAATGAAAAACTGTTTTTT	CASSRQGSTNEKLFF
TRBV7-9	.	TRBJ2-5	few	TGTGCCAGCAGACCCCCACCGAGCGGCCAATTACCCCAGTACTTC	CASRPPPSGQLPQYF
TRBV6-6	.	TRBJ2-1	many	TGTGCCAGCAGCCCCTATGATGAGCAGTTCTTC	CASSPYDEQFF
TRBV27	TRBD2	TRBJ2-1	many	TGTGCCAGTCAAGGCCCTAGCGGGGTTTCCATCTACAATGAGCAGTTCTTC	CASQGPSGVSIYNEQFF
TRBV20-1	.	TRBJ1-5	few	TGCAGTGCTCCCCTCAGGGGCGGGCATGAGCCCCAGCATTTT	CSAPLRGGHEPQHF
TRBV20-1	TRBD1	TRBJ1-5	many	TGCAGTGCTAGCCCAGGGGGTGCAACTCAGCCCCAGCATTTT	CSASPGGATQPQHF
TRBV12-3/TRBV12-4	.	TRBJ2-2	many	TGTGCCAGCAGTTTCTACAGGACCGGGGAGCTGTTTTTT	CASSFYRTGELFF
TRBV12-3/TRBV12-4	TRBD2	TRBJ2-1	many	TGTGCCAGCAGTCCCGGGACTAGCGGGTCGGGCTGGCAGTTCTTC	CASSPGTSGSGWQFF
TRBV12-3/TRBV12-4	TRBD1	TRBJ1-1	.	TGTGCCACTCAGACAGGGGGGACTGAAGCCTTCTTT	CATQTGGTEAFF
TRBV11-2	TRBD2	TRBJ2-3	many	TGTGCCAGCAGCTTAAGGCCCGCTAGCGGGAGGGCTATGGGCACAGATACGCAGTATTTT	CASSLRPASGRAMGTDTQYF
TRBV12-3/TRBV12-4	.	TRBJ1-5	.	TGTGCCAGCACCACAGGGACGGATTGGCAGCCCCAGCATTTT	CASTTGTDWQPQHF
TRBV24-1	TRBD2	TRBJ2-3	many	TGTGCCACCAGTGAGGGAGCTAGCGGGGCCTCTTACACAGATACGCAGTATTTT	CATSEGASGASYTDTQYF
TRBV7-9	.	TRBJ1-6	many	TGTGCCAGCAGCTTTACAGAAAGCTATAATTCACCCCTCCACTTT	CASSFTESYNSPLHF
TRBV5-1	.	TRBJ1-3	many	TGCGCCAGCAGCCCTGAAGGGAACTCTGGAAACACCATATATTTT	CASSPEGNSGNTIYF
TRBV20-1	TRBD2	TRBJ2-3	.	TGCAGTGCTAGTAACCTAGCGGGAGCGAGCACAGATACGCAGTATTTT	CSASNLAGASTDTQYF
TRBV7-2	.	TRBJ1-5	.	TGTGCCAGCAGCTTAAGTCCGGGACCCCAGCATTTT	CASSLSPGPQHF
TRBV6-5	.	TRBJ2-1	.	TGTGCCAGCAGTTACACCGGAGTGGAGGAGCAGTTCTTC	CASSYTGVEEQFF
TRBV7-2	.	TRBJ2-5	many	TGTGCCAGCAGCCCGAGGAAACGAGGGCGTGAAGAGACCCAGTACTTC	CASSPRKRGREETQYF
TRBV7-8	TRBD2	TRBJ2-3	many	TGTGCCAGCAGCGTACTAGCGGGGGCGGATACGCAGTATTTT	CASSVLAGADTQYF
TRBV18	TRBD1	TRBJ2-3	many	TGTGCCAGCTCACCACCGGGGACAGGGTTGACAGATACGCAGTATTTT	CASSPPGTGLTDTQYF
TRBV3-1	.	TRBJ2-1	many	TGTGCCAGCAGCCAAGACAGCACCGGGTATGAGCAGTTCTTC	CASSQDSTGYEQFF
TRBV24-1	.	TRBJ1-4	few	TGTGCCACCAGTATTCCCGGGCGTTTT	CATSIPGRF
TRBV5-1	TRBD2	TRBJ2-7	.	TGCGCCAGCAGCTCGACTAGCGGCAGGGGGTACGAGCAGTACTTC	CASSSTSGRGYEQYF
TRBV7-9	TRBD1	TRBJ1-2	many	TGTGCCAGCAGCGCCGCGACAGGGAATAATGGCTACACCTTC	CASSAATGNNGYTF
TRBV24-1	TRBD2	TRBJ2-1	many	TGTGCCACCAGTGATTGGAGCGGGAGGGCCATGGATGAGCAGTTCTTC	CATSDWSGRAMDEQFF
TRBV18	TRBD1	TRBJ2-1	few	TGTGCCAGCTCACGAGACAGGGGAGGTCGGTACAATGAGCAGTTCTTC	CASSRDRGGRYNEQFF
TRBV12-3/TRBV12-4	TRBD2	TRBJ2-5	many	TGTGCCAGCAGTTTACCCAGCGGGGGGGCCAAGGAGACCCAGTACTTC	CASSLPSGGAKETQYF
TRBV6-1	.	TRBJ2-5	.	TGTGCCAGCAGCGAGGACAAACTCCATGAGACCCAGTACTTC	CASSEDKLHETQYF
TRBV6-1	.	TRBJ1-3	many	TGTGCCAGCAGTGAAGCGAACAGACGTGGAAACACCATATATTTT	CASSEANRRGNTIYF
TRBV6-5	.	TRBJ2-5	many	TGTGCCAGCAGTCCGACGGCCGGGGAAGAGACCCAGTACTTC	CASSPTAGEETQYF
TRBV12-3/TRBV12-4	.	TRBJ2-5	many	TGTGCCAGCAGTTTAGCGCTAGAGACCCAGTACTTC	CASSLALETQYF
TRBV4-3	TRBD2	TRBJ2-1	.	TGCGCCAGCAGCCCGACTAGCGGGATTAGCAATGAGCAGTTCTTC	CASSPTSGISNEQFF
TRBV27	.	TRBJ2-7	.	TGTGCCAGCAGTTTGGGTAAATCTGCCTACGAGCAGTACTTC	CASSLGKSAYEQYF
TRBV29-1	TRBD2	TRBJ2-1	.	TGCAGCGTTGAAGCGGGAGGTTTCAATGAGCAGTTCTTC	CSVEAGGFNEQFF
TRBV29-1	.	TRBJ2-5	many	TGCAGCGTAGGAGACGGTAGTCGAGAGACCCAGTACTTC	CSVGDGSRETQYF
TRBV3-1	.	TRBJ2-7	.	TGTGCCAGCAGCCAGTACAGGGGGGGGACCTACGAGCAGTACTTC	CASSQYRGGTYEQYF
TRBV7-6	.	TRBJ2-2	many	TGTGCCAGCAGCTTATCTCCGCCGGCCGGTGTAAACACCGGGGAGCTGTTTTTT	CASSLSPPAGVNTGELFF
TRBV6-5	.	TRBJ2-7	many	TGTGCCAGCAGTCGGAGCGTTGGATCCTACGAGCAGTACTTC	CASSRSVGSYEQYF
TRBV20-1	TRBD2	TRBJ2-7	.	TGCAGTGCGGCCGGGACTAGCGGCCTCGGGGCAGAAGAGCAGTACTTC	CSAAGTSGLGAEEQYF
TRBV28	.	TRBJ1-1	many	TGTGCCAGCAGTTTCCCGTCGAGCACTGAAGCTTTCTTT	CASSFPSSTEAFF